A single sample is the source of the 17 T cell receptor beta chains below, sequenced in a study of blood T cell repertoires in COVID-19. The method was immunoSEQ multiplex PCR; TCRdb's version includes in-frame clones alone and lacks a portion of them. Among 150,000 to 200,000 clones listed, just over 90% were seen once. Sample: peripheral blood. All receptors derive from a man aged 18 to 29 with COVID-19, enrolled during active disease.

The rearrangement links TRBV9 to TRBJ1-2, with a weak D call TRBD1 (5 bases). Trimming cost V 4 bases and J 6 bases, with 19 bases left between them. This CDR3 comprises 15 residues. Germline V lookup: CDR1 SGDLS, CDR2 YYNGEE. This CDR3 is CASSPGGWGVDGYTF. The CDR3 region has the DNA TGTGCCAGCAGCCCCGGCGGATGGGGCGTCGATGGCTACACCTTC.

Points on this clone: Mismatch with germline at one junction end may stem from a read error. This chain connects TRBV5-1 to TRBJ1-4, with D uncertain. The CDR3 runs 15 residues. Germline assignment: CDR1 SGHRS and CDR2 YFSETQ. This chain's CDR3 is CASSLGGSTNEKLLF. As DNA, the CDR3 is TGCGCCAGCAGCTTGGGAGGGAGTACTAATGAAAAACTGCTTTTT.

About this clone itself: Other DNA sequences of this sample code for an identical CDR3. The rearrangement uses TRBV9 and TRBJ2-7, with TRBD1 as a possible D gene (5 bases). Per germline, CDR1 SGDLS and CDR2 YYNGEE. CDR3 size: 13 residues. Trimming took 2 bases from V and 0 from J, leaving 6 bases between them. In nucleotides, the CDR3 is TGTGCCAGCAGCGTCGACAGCTCCTACGAGCAGTACTTC. Translated, it gives CASSVDSSYEQYF.

The rearrangement links TRBV29-1 to TRBJ2-3, with D hard to call. This CDR3 is 13 amino acids long. The V gene lost 2 bases and the J gene lost 1 base, with 7 bases spanning the gap. Germline loops: CDR1 SQVTM, CDR2 ANQGSEA. In DNA, the CDR3 is TGCAGCGTTGAAAATGCGGGCACAGATACGCAGTATTTT. Protein: CSVENAGTDTQYF.

V usage is TRBV27 and J usage is TRBJ1-4, with D tentatively TRBD1 (5 bases). This CDR3 is 14 amino acids long. V gave up 2 bases and J gave up 7 bases, with 11 bases separating them. CDR1 and CDR2 from the germline V gene are MNHEY and SMNVEV (reference sequence). Written as DNA, the CDR3 is TGTGCCAGCAGTTTACAGGGAACGAGTGAAAAACTGTTTTTT. This sequence encodes CASSLQGTSEKLFF.

The chain employs TRBV15 and TRBJ1-2, with D maybe TRBD1 (5 bases). V was cut by 0 bases and J by 5 bases, with 13 bases left in between. Germline V gene data show CDR1 as LNHNV and CDR2 as YYDKDF (reference sequence). The CDR3 has 15 residues. CDR3 in DNA: TGTGCCACCAGCAGAGATAGGGGAAGGAGTTATGGCTACACCTTC. It codes for CATSRDRGRSYGYTF.

V gene TRBV5-1 combines with J gene TRBJ2-7; 9 nucleotides align to TRBD2. The V and J ends lost 5 bases and 2 bases, in that order; junction bases with no gene match: 2. The CDR3 totals 13 residues. Germline values: CDR1 SGHRS, CDR2 YFSETQ. CDR3 DNA: TGCGCCAGCAGAGTAGCGGGGGCCTACGAGCAGTACTTC. It is translated as CASRVAGAYEQYF.

The rearrangement links TRBV24-1 to TRBJ2-2; tentatively, D is TRBD2 (6 bases). V was pared by 9 bases and J by 2 bases, with 9 bases between. Germline V gene lookup returns CDR1 KGHDR and CDR2 SFDVKD. The CDR3 covers 13 residues. The CDR3 nucleotides read TGTGCCACCGCGCGGGGTAACACCGGGGAGCTGTTTTTT. It codes for CATARGNTGELFF.

The chain has TRBV19 and TRBJ2-3; weak D call: TRBD2 (6 bases). CDR3 length equals 15 residues. Germline-derived CDR1 and CDR2 are LNHDA and SQIVND (reference sequence). The V end was cut by 3 bases, the J end by 0 bases, with 10 bases between. CDR3 bases: TGTGCCAGTAGTATGGGGGGAGAGAGCACAGATACGCAGTATTTT. It encodes CASSMGGESTDTQYF.

The chain links TRBV5-4 to TRBJ1-2, with 7 bases lining up with TRBD1. The length of the CDR3 is 14 residues. CDR1 is SGHNT and CDR2 is YYREEE in the germline V gene (reference sequence). Trimming cost V 4 bases and J 7 bases; bases outside gene matches: 10. The CDR3 here is CASSPTGIWGGYTF. The CDR3 DNA reads TGTGCCAGCAGCCCGACAGGGATCTGGGGTGGCTACACCTTC.

The gene calls are TRBV4-3 and TRBJ2-1, with D maybe TRBD2 (6 bases). Germline V lookup: CDR1 LGHNA, CDR2 YSLEER. With 2 bases removed from V and 5 bases from J, the gap between germline ends came to 10 bases. CDR3 size: 14 residues. The CDR3 DNA sequence: TGCGCCAGCAGCCAATCCGTAGCGGACAATGAGCAGTTCTTC. Its protein is CASSQSVADNEQFF.

This clone was observed a handful of times. This rearrangement joins TRBV19 to TRBJ1-2, with D maybe TRBD1 (5 bases). V was trimmed by 5 bases and J by 5 bases, leaving 12 bases between them. Per the germline V gene, CDR1 is LNHDA and CDR2 is SQIVND (reference sequence). The CDR3 loop spans 13 amino acids. CDR3 sequence reads: CASSRDFGYGYTF. The CDR3 DNA reads as TGTGCCAGTAGTCGGGACTTCGGGTATGGCTACACCTTC.

The chain uses TRBV11-2 and TRBJ2-1; tentatively, D is TRBD2 (6 bases). Germline V gives CDR1 SGHAT, CDR2 FQNNGV. This CDR3 comprises 15 residues. Trimming stripped 4 bases from V and 4 bases from J, with 14 bases between. This chain's CDR3 is CASSSESGLYNEQFF. Written as DNA, the CDR3 is TGTGCCAGCAGCTCAGAAAGCGGGTTGTACAATGAGCAGTTCTTC.

V gene TRBV7-2 combines with J gene TRBJ2-5; 14 bases map to TRBD2. The CDR3 has 19 amino acids. Germline loops: CDR1 SGHTA, CDR2 FQGNSA. V lost 2 bases and J lost 5; bases outside the gene matches: 13. CDR3 DNA: TGTGCCAGCAGCTTACTTCCCGGGACTAGCGGGAGCCTTGGGGAGACCCAGTACTTC. Amino acid sequence: CASSLLPGTSGSLGETQYF.

The chain employs TRBV15 and TRBJ1-2, with 7 nucleotides matching TRBD1. Germline V gene data show CDR1 as LNHNV and CDR2 as YYDKDF (reference sequence). This CDR3 spans 15 amino acids. The ends lost 5 bases at V and 0 bases at J; junction bases unmatched: 6. CDR3 nucleotides: TGTGCCACCAGCCGCCACAGGGGAGCTAACTATGGCTACACCTTC. Translation: CATSRHRGANYGYTF.

The chain joins TRBV2 to TRBJ1-5; 8 nucleotides agree with TRBD1. The CDR3 extends over 14 amino acids. Germline V gene data show CDR1 as SNHLY and CDR2 as FYNNEI. V was clipped by 4 bases and J by 4 bases; unmatched bases: 3. CDR3 DNA sequence: TGTGCCAGCAGTGCCCACAGGGGGAATCAGCCCCAGCATTTT. It codes for CASSAHRGNQPQHF.

The CDR3 DNA reads as TGTGCCTGGAGCGCGGGGTTACGTAACGGGGAGCTGTTTTTT. This codes for CAWSAGLRNGELFF. The chain combines TRBV30 with TRBJ2-2, with a weak D call TRBD2 (6 bases). Trimming took 3 bases from V and 7 from J, leaving 15 bases between them. The germline V gene encodes CDR1 GTSNPN and CDR2 SVGIG (reference sequence). The CDR3 runs 14 residues.